A single sample gave rise to the 29 T cell receptor beta chains below, sequenced in a study of shared T cell receptors in the human thymus (dated by TCRdb to the early 2020s). Receptor libraries were prepared by the immunoSEQ multiplex PCR assay. TCRdb limited this immuneACCESS table to in-frame rearrangements with V and J called. A share of clones is missing; checked studies link under half to unresolved V genes, and the rest is unexplained. The sample table records around 730,000 clones; 80% to 90% of these occur just once. The biggest ten clones account for around 0.0094% of the sample. These data also featured in a second study, about human thymus T cells.

Material: thymocytes. Receptors originate from a girl under two years old with a congenital heart defect. Donor details come from another sample of the same person, matched by shared clones.

This clone was seen a single time. The rearrangement joins TRBV28 to TRBJ1-2, with D possibly TRBD1 on 5 matching bases. This CDR3 comprises 17 residues. The germline gives CDR1 MDHEN, CDR2 SYDVKM. The V and J ends lost 7 bases and 1 base respectively, with 22 bases between them. DNA for the CDR3: TGTGCCAGCACCTTGTTAGACCGACAGAAATATAACTATGGCTACACCTTC. It specifies CASTLLDRQKYNYGYTF.

This clone came up a few times. This chain connects TRBV19 to TRBJ2-2; D is undetermined. V lost 3 bases and J lost 0, with 11 bases in between. The CDR3 length is 16 residues. The V gene's germline CDR1 is LNHDA and CDR2 SQIVND (reference sequence). The CDR3, as DNA: TGTGCCAGTAGTATTGGGCCACATCCGAACACCGGGGAGCTGTTTTTT. As protein: CASSIGPHPNTGELFF.

This chain joins TRBV7-3 and TRBJ1-6; maybe TRBD1 (6 bases). Trimming shortened V by 3 bases and J by 7 bases, and 16 bases separated the two germline ends. Germline V gives CDR1 SGHTA, CDR2 FQGTGA. The CDR3 consists of 16 residues. Here the CDR3 DNA reads TGTGCCAGCAGCTTCCGAGATCAGGGGCGGAATTCACCCCTCCACTTT. Its protein product is CASSFRDQGRNSPLHF.

The chain employs TRBV7-8 and TRBJ2-7; 10 bases line up with TRBD1. The germline gives CDR1 SGHVS, CDR2 FQNEAQ. This CDR3 region has 15 residues. V was pared by 4 bases and J by 2 bases, with 5 bases of the junction left unmatched. The CDR3 nucleotides are TGTGCCAGCAGCTCGGTGGACAGGGGGGCCTACGAGCAGTACTTC. Its translation is CASSSVDRGAYEQYF.

V is TRBV9 and J is TRBJ2-7; TRBD2 aligns across 10 bases. The ends lost 0 bases at V and 7 bases at J; junction bases unmatched: 7. The CDR3 is made up of 15 amino acids. Germline lookup yields CDR1 SGDLS and CDR2 YYNGEE. CDR3 sequence: CASSVEVAGGGEQYF. CDR3 coding DNA: TGTGCCAGCAGCGTAGAGGTAGCGGGGGGTGGTGAGCAGTACTTC.

The V call is TRBV2, the J call TRBJ2-3; TRBD2 matches at 8 bases. The CDR3 has 16 amino acids. After removal of 4 bases from V and 1 base from J, the junction contained 7 bases not matched to a gene. Germline V gene sequence: CDR1 SNHLY, CDR2 FYNNEI. The CDR3 region is CASSVRRRGGTDTQYF. The CDR3 DNA sequence: TGTGCCAGCAGTGTCAGGAGGCGGGGGGGCACAGATACGCAGTATTTT. The entire variable domain, with the rest obtained from reference TRBV2 and TRBJ2-3, is as follows: EPEVTQTPSHQVTQMGQEVILRCVPISNHLYFYWYRQILGQKVEFLVSFYNNEISEKSEIFDDQFSVERPDGSNFTLKIRSTKLEDSAMYFCASSVRRRGGTDTQYFGPGTRLTVL.

This chain uses TRBV7-3 with TRBJ2-7; 9 bases are a match to TRBD1. J was trimmed by 1 base and V by 5 bases; bases with no gene match: 6. This CDR3 has 15 residues. Germline CDR1 reads SGHTA; CDR2 reads FQGTGA. The CDR3 loop reads CASSPGQGFSYEQYF. The DNA of the CDR3 is TGTGCCAGCAGCCCGGGACAGGGCTTTTCCTACGAGCAGTACTTC.

This clone was recorded only once. The chain recombines TRBV21-1 with TRBJ2-7; TRBD1 is the table's D call, not checked against the DNA. TRBV21-1 counts as a pseudogene. The CDR3 has 15 amino acids. CDR3 nucleotides: TGTGCCAGCAGCAAAGGGAGGACAGCGAGGTACGAGCAGTACTTC. Translation: CASSKGRTARYEQYF.

The chain is built from TRBV19 and TRBJ2-3, with 15 bases matching TRBD2. Per the germline V gene, CDR1 is LNHDA and CDR2 is SQIVND (reference sequence). The CDR3 is 18 amino acids. V shed 5 bases and J 1 base; nucleotides not matched to a gene: 7. The CDR3 nucleotides are TGTGCCAGTAGTGCCGGACTAGCGGGGGGGCGGGGCACAGATACGCAGTATTTT. Its translation: CASSAGLAGGRGTDTQYF. The full variable domain, its missing parts supplied by reference TRBV19 and TRBJ2-3, is DGGITQSPKYLFRKEGQNVTLSCEQNLNHDAMYWYRQDPGQGLRLIYYSQIVNDFQKGDIAEGYSVSREKKESFPLTVTSAQKNPTAFYLCASSAGLAGGRGTDTQYFGPGTRLTVL.

The V and J genes are TRBV9 and TRBJ2-7, with a tentative D call TRBD1 (5 bases). In germline, CDR1 is SGDLS, CDR2 YYNGEE. This CDR3 contains 15 residues. The V gene lost 1 base and the J gene lost 6 bases, with 17 bases spanning the gap. DNA of the CDR3: TGTGCCAGCAGCGTAAGTCCCAGGGTGGGTGTCGAGCAGTACTTC. Translating gives CASSVSPRVGVEQYF.

The V gene is TRBV25-1, the J gene TRBJ1-2; 7 positions match TRBD1. The junction had 6 bases not matched to a gene; V was cut back by 6 bases and J by 8 bases. The CDR3 length is 12 residues. The germline gives CDR1 MGHDK, CDR2 SYGVNS. CDR3 DNA sequence: TGTGCCAGCAGAACAGGGGTGCGGGGCTACACCTTC. Translation gives CASRTGVRGYTF.

This clone has a handful of counts. The gene calls are TRBV6-1 and TRBJ2-5; 9 positions agree with TRBD2. The CDR3 has 14 amino acids. Germline V gives CDR1 MNHNS, CDR2 SASEGT. J gave up 1 base and V 6 bases, and 3 bases lay outside the gene matches. The CDR3 bases are TGTGCCAGCAGGTTAGCGGGGGTCCAAGAGACCCAGTACTTC. As protein: CASRLAGVQETQYF.

The chain recombines TRBV20-1 with TRBJ1-1; possibly TRBD1 for D (5 bases). The CDR3 consists of 10 residues. Germline V CDR1 and CDR2: DFQATT, SNEGSKA (reference sequence). V was trimmed by 1 base and J by 11 bases, leaving 8 bases between them. CDR3 coding DNA: TGCAGTGCTAGAGGGGGCGCGGCTTTCTTT. Translating it yields CSARGGAAFF.

The gene calls are TRBV10-3 and TRBJ2-7; perhaps TRBD2 as D (6 bases). Germline CDR1 ENHRY, CDR2 SYGVKD. Deletions cut 6 bases from V and 7 bases from J, with 25 bases between. The CDR3 is 16 residues long. CDR3 sequence (DNA): TGTGCCATCAGCCGAATCCCGGGGGTCGGCTTAAGGGAGCAGTACTTC. This codes for CAISRIPGVGLREQYF.

The gene calls are TRBV20-1 and TRBJ1-1; D not certain. V gave up 5 bases and J gave up 6 bases, with 7 bases separating them. The CDR3 has 10 amino acids. Germline assignment: CDR1 DFQATT and CDR2 SNEGSKA (reference sequence). The CDR3 sequence is CSAAASEAFF. DNA of the CDR3: TGCAGTGCTGCAGCGTCTGAAGCTTTCTTT.

V usage is TRBV6-5 and J usage is TRBJ2-3, with 11 bases matching TRBD2. V was pared by 4 bases and J by 0 bases, with 3 bases of the junction left unmatched. From germline, CDR1 is MNHEY and CDR2 SVGAGI. The CDR3 sequence is 16 residues long. This CDR3 reads CASSSTSGGSTDTQYF. As DNA, the CDR3 is TGTGCCAGCAGTTCCACTAGCGGGGGTAGCACAGATACGCAGTATTTT.

The chain recombines TRBV18 with TRBJ1-3; 8 bases fit TRBD1. This CDR3 spans 18 amino acids. Germline CDR1 KGHSH, CDR2 LQKENI. The J segment lost 0 bases and the V segment lost 2 bases, leaving 9 bases of the junction unmatched. CDR3 nucleotide sequence: TGTGCCAGCTCACCATCAGGCGGGGACAGGACCTCTGGAAACACCATATATTTT. This gives the protein CASSPSGGDRTSGNTIYF.

The chain employs TRBV6-1 and TRBJ1-1; 9 bases match TRBD1. CDR3 length: 14 residues. Trimming cost V 6 bases and J 1 base; bases outside gene matches: 3. Germline V gene data show CDR1 as MNHNS and CDR2 as SASEGT. This chain's CDR3 is CASSNRGQNTEAFF. DNA for the CDR3: TGTGCCAGCAGCAACAGGGGGCAGAACACTGAAGCTTTCTTT.

This chain joins TRBV29-1 and TRBJ2-7; 9 bases align to TRBD2. The CDR3 totals 14 residues. Losses at the gene ends were 4 bases for V and 5 bases for J; bases not matched to a gene: 9. The V gene's germline CDR1 is SQVTM and CDR2 ANQGSEA. The CDR3 is CSVASGDIQDEQYF. The CDR3, as DNA: TGCAGCGTTGCTAGCGGGGACATACAGGACGAGCAGTACTTC.

The chain uses TRBV5-5 and TRBJ1-4; no firm D call. CDR3 length: 16 residues. Germline CDR1 SGHKS, CDR2 YYEKEE (reference sequence). Trimming stripped 4 bases from V and 0 bases from J, with 13 bases between. The CDR3 coding sequence is TGTGCCAGCAGCCGACTATGGGCCTCAACTAATGAAAAACTGTTTTTT. The encoded protein is CASSRLWASTNEKLFF.

The rearrangement links TRBV25-1 to TRBJ2-5; maybe TRBD2 (6 bases). The V and J ends lost 3 bases and 5 bases respectively, with 13 bases between them. CDR3 length: 14 amino acids. In germline, CDR1 is MGHDK, CDR2 SYGVNS. CDR3 bases: TGTGCCAGCAGTGACCCGACTGGAGGGGAGACCCAGTACTTC. This encodes CASSDPTGGETQYF.

This chain uses TRBV6-5 with TRBJ1-3, with unresolved D. The germline V and J ends were trimmed by 2 bases and 4 bases, with 6 bases remaining between them. Germline CDR1 MNHEY, CDR2 SVGAGI. The CDR3 runs 13 residues. The CDR3 loop reads CASSYGPGNTIYF. CDR3 coding DNA: TGTGCCAGCAGTTACGGGCCGGGAAACACCATATATTTT.

This rearrangement joins TRBV6-1 to TRBJ1-5; D call uncertain. CDR1 is MNHNS, CDR2 SASEGT, per germline. The CDR3 loop spans 13 amino acids. Trimming took off 6 bases at V and 0 bases at J, with 6 bases between the two ends. The DNA for the CDR3 is TGTGCCAGCAGCTCCTATAGCAATCAGCCCCAGCATTTT. This gives the protein CASSSYSNQPQHF.

The rearrangement joins TRBV5-6 to TRBJ2-3; 8 bases line up with TRBD1. The CDR3 spans 17 residues. CDR1 SGHDT and CDR2 YYEEEE come from the germline V gene. The ends lost 4 bases at V and 3 bases at J; junction bases unmatched: 13. For the CDR3, the DNA is TGTGCCAGCAGCCTCCCCGGTCAGGGGGCTCGAACAGATACGCAGTATTTT. It yields the protein CASSLPGQGARTDTQYF.

The gene calls are TRBV5-1 and TRBJ2-3, with D perhaps TRBD2 (6 bases). Germline CDR1 and CDR2: SGHRS and YFSETQ. This CDR3 is 13 amino acids long. V dropped 1 base and J dropped 7 bases, with 10 bases sitting between them. The CDR3 DNA is TGCGCCAGCAGCTTGAGGAGGGGTTATACGCAGTATTTT. Amino acids: CASSLRRGYTQYF.

V and J are TRBV4-1 and TRBJ2-7, with 7 bases matching TRBD1. CDR1 and CDR2 (germline): MGHRA, YSYEKL. V lost 2 bases, J lost 3 bases, and 16 bases stayed unmatched. This CDR3 is 18 amino acids long. In DNA, the CDR3 is TGCGCCAGCAGCCAACCCAAGATAGGGGGCAATTCGCACTACGAGCAGTACTTC. Translating it yields CASSQPKIGGNSHYEQYF.

This clone has just a few counts. The chain links TRBV9 to TRBJ1-3; TRBD1 matches 7 bases. J lost 4 bases, V lost 4 bases, and 20 bases had no gene match. This CDR3 is built from 19 residues. CDR1 and CDR2 (germline): SGDLS, YYNGEE. The chain's CDR3 is CASSPERTGYPRSGNTIYF. As DNA, the CDR3 is TGTGCCAGCAGCCCAGAGAGGACAGGTTACCCGCGGTCGGGAAACACCATATATTTT.

This chain uses TRBV5-1 with TRBJ2-2, with 7 positions matching TRBD1. J lost 3 bases, V lost 1 base, and 6 bases had no gene match. This CDR3 region has 16 residues. Germline V gene data show CDR1 as SGHRS and CDR2 as YFSETQ. CDR3 residues: CASSLNRGIDTGELFF. CDR3 coding DNA: TGCGCCAGCAGCTTGAACAGGGGCATCGACACCGGGGAGCTGTTTTTT. Combining the CDR3 with reference TRBV5-1 and TRBJ2-2 gives the whole variable domain KAGVTQTPRYLIKTRGQQVTLSCSPISGHRSVSWYQQTPGQGLQFLFEYFSETQRNKGNFPGRFSGRQFSNSRSEMNVSTLELGDSALYLCASSLNRGIDTGELFFGEGSRLTVL.

This clone was seen once. The CDR3 sequence: CASGLASEQETQYF. DNA of the CDR3: TGTGCTAGTGGTTTGGCTTCTGAGCAAGAGACCCAGTACTTC. The chain carries TRBV12-5 and TRBJ2-5; unclear D gene. Trimming removed 1 base from V and 2 bases from J, with 8 bases in between. This CDR3 is built from 14 residues. CDR1 and CDR2 (germline): LGHNT, FRNRAP. The variable domain in full, completed from reference TRBV12-5 and TRBJ2-5, reads DARVTQTPRHKVTEMGQEVTMRCQPILGHNTVFWYRQTMMQGLELLAYFRNRAPLDDSGMPKDRFSAEMPDATLATLKIQPSEPRDSAVYFCASGLASEQETQYFGPGTRLLVL.